These T cell receptor beta chains were read from a single sample in a study of CD8 T cells in Susac syndrome. In TCRdb, the immunoSEQ multiplex PCR reads were re-called with MiXCR into one record per CDR3 protein. The profile shows about 210,000 distinct CDR3 sequences, around 95% of them singletons. Sequenced material: CD4+ T cells from PBMCs. The receptor set was obtained from a human donor with multiple sclerosis. Both conserved end residues are part of each CDR3. D genes are given only for firm matches. Part of the rows lack a size; the others show once, few, many or a class for expanded clones.

NA,TRBV7-3,TRBJ2-1,NA,TGTGCCAGCAGCTCTGACAGGAGTAATGAGCAGTTCTTC,CASSSDRSNEQFF
once,TRBV27,TRBJ2-7,NA,TGTGCCAGCAGTAGGCAGAAAAGCTACGAGCAGTACTTC,CASSRQKSYEQYF
NA,TRBV21-1,TRBJ2-5,NA,TGTGCCAGCAGCACTAGGACAGGGGCGGCGGAGACCCAGTACTTC,CASSTRTGAAETQYF
NA,TRBV25-1,TRBJ2-5,NA,TGTGCCAGCAGTGAATCCCTACAGCGGTACCAAGAGACCCAGTACTTC,CASSESLQRYQETQYF
NA,TRBV7-2,TRBJ2-1,NA,TGTGCCAGCAGCTTAGCGTTTAGTTTAGGCAATGAGCAGTTCTTC,CASSLAFSLGNEQFF
few,TRBV5-6,TRBJ2-5,NA,TGTGCCAGCAGCTTTATTGAGACCCAGTACTTC,CASSFIETQYF
NA,TRBV30,TRBJ1-5,TRBD1,TGTGCCATCTCGACAGGGGGGTTTGGTCAGCCCCAGCATTTT,CAISTGGFGQPQHF
NA,TRBV9,TRBJ2-1,NA,TGTGCCAGCAGCATCGGTTGGGCTCTTCTTCACAATGAGCAGTTCTTC,CASSIGWALLHNEQFF
NA,TRBV25-1,TRBJ1-2,TRBD1,TGTGCCACCTACTACAGGGGAGGCTACACCTTC,CATYYRGGYTF
NA,TRBV14,TRBJ2-7,NA,TGTGCCAGCAGCCGCGGTCCGTTCTACGAGCAGTACTTC,CASSRGPFYEQYF
once,TRBV25-1,TRBJ2-5,NA,TGTGCCAGCAGTGAAGGGCGGATAGCTGGAGAGACCCAGTACTTC,CASSEGRIAGETQYF
NA,TRBV11-2,TRBJ2-7,TRBD2,TGTGCCAGCAGCTTAGCTATAGCGGGGGGTTACGAGCAGTGCTTC,CASSLAIAGGYEQCF
NA,TRBV24-1,TRBJ2-5,NA,TGTGCCACCAGTGATGGCGGTTTATCGGGGACCCAGTACTTC,CATSDGGLSGTQYF
NA,TRBV20-1,TRBJ1-5,NA,TGCAGTGCTAGTAACGGAATCAATCAGCCCCAGCATTTT,CSASNGINQPQHF
NA,TRBV6-5,TRBJ2-1,TRBD2,TGTGCCACGAGGCGGGAGGGGAGTGAGCAGTTCTTC,CATRREGSEQFF
once,TRBV27,TRBJ1-2,NA,TGTGCCAGCAGTTGGGGGACGGGCTCTGGCTACACCTTC,CASSWGTGSGYTF
NA,TRBV2,TRBJ2-5,NA,TGTGCCAGCAGTCTAGGGGTATGGGAGACCCAGTACTTC,CASSLGVWETQYF
NA,TRBV5-6,TRBJ1-2,TRBD1,TGTGCCAGCAGGTCTCGGACAGGGGAGAAGAGAGGCTACACCTTC,CASRSRTGEKRGYTF
NA,TRBV9,TRBJ1-2,NA,TGTGCCAGCAGCGTAGCTATTCACTCTAACTATGGCTACACCTTC,CASSVAIHSNYGYTF
NA,TRBV5-6,TRBJ2-5,NA,TGTGCCAGCAGCTGGGCGATAGAGACCCAGTACTTC,CASSWAIETQYF
NA,TRBV29-1,TRBJ2-2,TRBD2,TGCAGCGGAAATAGCGGGGCGAACACCGGGGAGCTGTTTTTT,CSGNSGANTGELFF
NA,TRBV12-3/TRBV12-4,TRBJ1-5,NA,TGTGCCAGCAGTTTAGGGGTTGGCAATCAGCCCCAGCATTTT,CASSLGVGNQPQHF
NA,TRBV15,TRBJ2-6,TRBD1,TGTGCCACCAGCAGAGAAAGACAGGGGGCTGGTGGGGCCAACGTCCTGACTTTC,CATSRERQGAGGANVLTF
once,TRBV9,TRBJ2-3,NA,TGTGCCAGCAGCGTAGCGGGAGTCGGTACAGATACGCAGTATTTT,CASSVAGVGTDTQYF
NA,TRBV5-6,TRBJ2-1,NA,TGTGCCAGCAGCTTGGCGGTTCTAGTACGGGATGAGCAGTTCTTC,CASSLAVLVRDEQFF
NA,TRBV30,TRBJ2-3,NA,TGTGCCTGGACAGTCGGATTCGACCAACCTACAGATACGCAGTATTTT,CAWTVGFDQPTDTQYF
NA,TRBV18,TRBJ1-1,NA,TGTGCCAGCTCACCTTTGGGGTCTGAAGCTTTCTTT,CASSPLGSEAFF
NA,TRBV6-6,TRBJ1-2,NA,TGTGCCAGCAGTTACAGCCATTTAGGCTACACCTTC,CASSYSHLGYTF
NA,TRBV2,TRBJ2-7,NA,TGTGCCAGCAACGAAGGACCTGGAGGGCAGTACTTC,CASNEGPGGQYF
NA,TRBV20-1,TRBJ1-1,NA,TGCAGTGCTCCGTCCGGGACGGAGACTTTCTTT,CSAPSGTETFF
NA,TRBV20-1,TRBJ2-7,TRBD2,TGCAGTGCTTGGAAGGGCGGGGGCTACGAGCAGTACTTC,CSAWKGGGYEQYF
NA,TRBV3-1,TRBJ2-2,NA,TGTGCCAGCAGCCCTCTGCGTGCGAACACCGGGGAGCTGTTTTTT,CASSPLRANTGELFF